This T cell receptor (beta chain) was found in a study of blood T cell repertoires in COVID-19. Original processing notes: Reference gene primer amplification gave nucleated cell count estimates. The assay was immunoSEQ multiplex PCR, and TCRdb's table has in-frame clones only and misses some. The V and J calls and clone size are taken from that table; D and trimming were inferred from the DNA. The sample lists fewer than 200,000 clones; 87% were seen once. Sequenced: peripheral blood. This TCR was recovered from a woman aged 55-69 years who had recovered from COVID-19.

CDR3 sequence: CASSLEGGRNTEAFF. CDR3 nucleotide sequence: TGCGCCAGCAGCTTGGAGGGGGGGCGGAACACTGAAGCTTTCTTT. This sequence joins TRBV5-1 and TRBJ1-1, with D tentatively TRBD1 (6 bases). Trimming pared 0 bases from V and 1 base from J, leaving 10 bases between. Per germline, CDR1 SGHRS and CDR2 YFSETQ. The CDR3 runs 15 residues.